This TCR beta chain stems from a study of T cell repertoires in cytomegalovirus infection. On the study more broadly: Public TCR beta signature analysis indicated the presence of both CMV infection and matching HLA type.

Study-wide results and caveats: CMV carriers having the relevant HLA were flagged by cumulative public TCR beta family frequency. HLA-C-restricted CMV clonotypes gave the most frequent clonotype in two of eight donors.

CDR3 length: 15 residues. Between the trimmed V and J ends, which lost 5 bases and 1 base, there was a span of 14 bases. Germline V CDR1 and CDR2: SEHNR, FQNEAQ (reference sequence). With respect to this clonotype: The antigen remains unidentified.

In TCRdb, the reads were re-called with MiXCR into one record per CDR3 protein. In the table there are 50,000 to 65,000 distinct CDR3 sequences, around 20% of which are singletons. The sample in question was CD8+ T cells from cultured PBMCs, obtained from culture after CMV antigen stimulation. The V call is TRBV7-9, the J call TRBJ1-1; D remains ambiguous. This TCR derives from a human donor in good health (CMV status not recorded). Some clones in this sample may be carry-over from other donors' samples. The CDR3 nucleotides read TGTGCCAGCAGCCATAGCTCATTGGGGAACACTGAAGCTTTCTTT. Translated, it gives CASSHSSLGNTEAFF.